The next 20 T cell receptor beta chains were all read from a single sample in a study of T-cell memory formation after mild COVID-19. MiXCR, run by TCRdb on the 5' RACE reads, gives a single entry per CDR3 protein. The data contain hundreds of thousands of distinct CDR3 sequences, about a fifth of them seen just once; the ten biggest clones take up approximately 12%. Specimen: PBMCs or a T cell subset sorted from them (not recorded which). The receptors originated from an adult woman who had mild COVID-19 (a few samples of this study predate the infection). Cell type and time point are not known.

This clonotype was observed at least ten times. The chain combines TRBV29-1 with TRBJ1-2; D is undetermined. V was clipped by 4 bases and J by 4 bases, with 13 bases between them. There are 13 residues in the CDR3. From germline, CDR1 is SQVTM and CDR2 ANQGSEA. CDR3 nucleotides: TGCAGCGTTGGGCCAAACTCCGGCTATGGCTACACCTTC. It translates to CSVGPNSGYGYTF.

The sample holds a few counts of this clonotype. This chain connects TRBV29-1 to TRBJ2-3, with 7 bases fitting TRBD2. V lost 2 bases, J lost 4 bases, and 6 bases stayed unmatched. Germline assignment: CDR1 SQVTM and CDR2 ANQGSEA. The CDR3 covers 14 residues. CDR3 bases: TGCAGCGTTGAACTCCCCGGGGGGTCAGATACGCAGTATTTT. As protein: CSVELPGGSDTQYF.

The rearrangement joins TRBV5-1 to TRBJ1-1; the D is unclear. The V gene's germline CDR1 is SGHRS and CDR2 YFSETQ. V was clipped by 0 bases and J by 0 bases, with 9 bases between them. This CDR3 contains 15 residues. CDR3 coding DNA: TGCGCCAGCAGCTTGGACCAGTCGATGAACACTGAAGCTTTCTTT. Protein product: CASSLDQSMNTEAFF.

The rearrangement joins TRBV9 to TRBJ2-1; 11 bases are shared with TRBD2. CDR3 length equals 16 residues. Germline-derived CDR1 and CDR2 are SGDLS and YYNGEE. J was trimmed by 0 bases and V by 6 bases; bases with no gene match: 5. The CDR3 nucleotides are TGTGCCAGCACCAAGGGACTAGCGGACTCCTACAATGAGCAGTTCTTC. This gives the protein CASTKGLADSYNEQFF. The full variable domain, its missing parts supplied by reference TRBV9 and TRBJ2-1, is DSGVTQTPKHLITATGQRVTLRCSPRSGDLSVYWYQQSLDQGLQFLIQYYNGEERAKGNILERFSAQQFPDLHSELNLSSLELGDSALYFCASTKGLADSYNEQFFGPGTRLTVL.

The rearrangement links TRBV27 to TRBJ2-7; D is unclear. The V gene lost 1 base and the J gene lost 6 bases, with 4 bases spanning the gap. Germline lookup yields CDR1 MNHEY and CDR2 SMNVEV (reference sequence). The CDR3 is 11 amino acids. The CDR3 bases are TGTGCCAGCAGTTTATATCCCGAGCAGTACTTC. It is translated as CASSLYPEQYF.

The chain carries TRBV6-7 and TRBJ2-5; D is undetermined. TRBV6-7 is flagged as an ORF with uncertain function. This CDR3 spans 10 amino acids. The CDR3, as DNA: TGTGTTGGCCGAACTGAGACCCAGTACTTC. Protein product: CVGRTETQYF.

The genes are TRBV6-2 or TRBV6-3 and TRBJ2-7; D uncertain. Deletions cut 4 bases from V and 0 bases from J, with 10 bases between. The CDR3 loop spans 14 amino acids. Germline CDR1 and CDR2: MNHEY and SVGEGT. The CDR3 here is CASSSPLSSYEQYF. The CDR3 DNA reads TGTGCCAGCAGTTCCCCGTTGAGCTCCTACGAGCAGTACTTC.

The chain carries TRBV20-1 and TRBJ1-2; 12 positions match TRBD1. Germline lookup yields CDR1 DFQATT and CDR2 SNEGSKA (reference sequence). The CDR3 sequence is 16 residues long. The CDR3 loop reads CSEPGQGAGVNYGYTF. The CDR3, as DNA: TGCAGCGAGCCGGGACAGGGGGCAGGCGTTAACTATGGCTACACCTTC.

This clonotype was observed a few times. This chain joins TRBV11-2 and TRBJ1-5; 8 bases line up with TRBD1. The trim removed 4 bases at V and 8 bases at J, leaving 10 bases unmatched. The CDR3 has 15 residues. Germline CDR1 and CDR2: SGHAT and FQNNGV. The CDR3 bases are TGTGCCAGCAGCTCTCAGGGGGCCGGACTTGAGCCCCAGCATTTT. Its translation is CASSSQGAGLEPQHF.

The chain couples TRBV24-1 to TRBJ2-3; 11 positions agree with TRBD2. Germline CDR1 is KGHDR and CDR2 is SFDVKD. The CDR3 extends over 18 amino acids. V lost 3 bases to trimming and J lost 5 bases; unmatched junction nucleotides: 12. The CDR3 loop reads CATSDRLTSGIGGDTQYF. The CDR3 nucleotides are TGTGCCACCAGTGATCGCTTGACTAGCGGGATTGGTGGAGATACGCAGTATTTT.

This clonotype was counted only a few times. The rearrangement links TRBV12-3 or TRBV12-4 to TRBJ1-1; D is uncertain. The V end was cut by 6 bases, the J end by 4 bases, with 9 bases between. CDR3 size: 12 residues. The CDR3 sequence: CASSIRGTEAFF. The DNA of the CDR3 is TGTGCCAGCAGCATCCGGGGCACTGAAGCTTTCTTT.

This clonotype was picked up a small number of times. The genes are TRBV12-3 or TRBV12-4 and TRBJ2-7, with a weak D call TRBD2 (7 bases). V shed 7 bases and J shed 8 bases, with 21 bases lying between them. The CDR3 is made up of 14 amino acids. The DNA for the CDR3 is TGTGCCAGCACCGTGAGGGCGGGGGCGGAAAAGCAGTACTTC. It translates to CASTVRAGAEKQYF.

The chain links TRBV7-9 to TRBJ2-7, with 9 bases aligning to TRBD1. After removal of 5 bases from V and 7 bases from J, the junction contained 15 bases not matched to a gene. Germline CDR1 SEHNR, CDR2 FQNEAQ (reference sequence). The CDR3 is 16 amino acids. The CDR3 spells CASSPPGTGRLREQYF. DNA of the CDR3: TGTGCCAGCAGCCCACCTGGGACAGGGAGACTACGGGAGCAGTACTTC.

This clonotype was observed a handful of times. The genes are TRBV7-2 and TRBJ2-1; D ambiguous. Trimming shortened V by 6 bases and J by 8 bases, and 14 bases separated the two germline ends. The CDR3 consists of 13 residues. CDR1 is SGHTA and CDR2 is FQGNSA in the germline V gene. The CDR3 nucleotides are TGTGCCAGCAGACCCCTAAGCGCCCATGAGCAGTTCTTC. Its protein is CASRPLSAHEQFF.

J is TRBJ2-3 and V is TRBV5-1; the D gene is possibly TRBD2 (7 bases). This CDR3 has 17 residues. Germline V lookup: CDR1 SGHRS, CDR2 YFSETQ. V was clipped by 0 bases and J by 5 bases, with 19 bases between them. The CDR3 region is CASSLAIVGGRKDTQYF. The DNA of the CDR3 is TGCGCCAGCAGCTTGGCCATCGTGGGGGGGCGGAAAGATACGCAGTATTTT.

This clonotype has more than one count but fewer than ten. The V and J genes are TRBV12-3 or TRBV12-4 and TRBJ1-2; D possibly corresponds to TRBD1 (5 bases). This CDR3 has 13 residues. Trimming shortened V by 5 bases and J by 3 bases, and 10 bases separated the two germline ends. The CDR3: CASSGAGYYGYTF. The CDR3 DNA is TGTGCCAGCAGTGGGGCGGGATACTATGGCTACACCTTC.

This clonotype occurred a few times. The CDR3 spells CASSFNRVYEQYF. In DNA form, the CDR3 reads TGTGCCAGCAGTTTTAACAGGGTCTACGAGCAGTACTTC. The V gene is TRBV12-3 or TRBV12-4, the J gene TRBJ2-7; a possible D gene is TRBD1 (6 bases). There are 13 residues in the CDR3. Trimming shortened V by 3 bases and J by 3 bases, and 9 bases separated the two germline ends.

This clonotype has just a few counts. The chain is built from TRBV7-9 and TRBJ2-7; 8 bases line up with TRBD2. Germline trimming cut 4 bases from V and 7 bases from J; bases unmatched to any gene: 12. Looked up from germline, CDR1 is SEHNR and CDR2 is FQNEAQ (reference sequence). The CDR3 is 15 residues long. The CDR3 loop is CASSSAGEKAWEQYF. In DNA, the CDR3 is TGTGCCAGCAGCTCAGCGGGAGAAAAGGCATGGGAGCAGTACTTC.

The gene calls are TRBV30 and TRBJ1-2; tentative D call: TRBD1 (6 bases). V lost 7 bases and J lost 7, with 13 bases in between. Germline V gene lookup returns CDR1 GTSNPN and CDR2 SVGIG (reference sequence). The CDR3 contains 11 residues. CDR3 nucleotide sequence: TGTGCCTTCGACCCACAGGGTGGCTACACCTTC. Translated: CAFDPQGGYTF.

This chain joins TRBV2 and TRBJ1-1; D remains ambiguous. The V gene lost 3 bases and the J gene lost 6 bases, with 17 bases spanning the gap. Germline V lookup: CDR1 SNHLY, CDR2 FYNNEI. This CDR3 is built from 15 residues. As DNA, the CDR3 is TGTGCCAGCAGTGACAGGTCGAGGGTAAACGCTGAAGCTTTCTTT. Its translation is CASSDRSRVNAEAFF.